This TCR beta chain was profiled in a study of beta chain features in type 1 diabetes. Regarding the study as a whole: For Type 1 diabetes patients, all four CD4+ subsets carried TCRB CDR3s that were moderately but significantly shorter.

CDR3 length equals 13 residues. The V end lost 2 bases, the J end lost 1 base, and 9 bases lay between the germline ends. Looked up from germline, CDR1 is GTSNPN and CDR2 is SVGIG (reference sequence). This clone showed up just a few times. Its target is not known. TCRB transcripts that were expressed got sequenced, as all of the isolated RNA had been reverse transcribed. Some clones are missing from TCRdb's copy, which holds only in-frame ones; the method was immunoSEQ multiplex PCR. The table records roughly 280,000 clones, around 24% of them present only once. The sequenced sample consisted of naive CD4+ T cells from blood. This receptor was identified in a woman younger than 45 with type 1 diabetes. J is TRBJ2-7 and V is TRBV30; no clear D. The CDR3 nucleotides read TGTGCCTGGAGTCCTTTGTCTTCCTACGAGCAGTACTTC. Translating gives CAWSPLSSYEQYF.